The 22 T cell receptor beta chains reported below all come from one sample, sequenced in a study of blood T cell repertoires in COVID-19 (TCRdb year 2020). The library was built by means of the immunoSEQ multiplex PCR assay. The source is immuneACCESS, and TCRdb retained only in-frame sequences with V and J called. Part of the clones is not carried over; for the studies checked, unresolved V genes explain less than half of this, and the remainder is unexplained. The sample profile shows over 300,000 clones; around 90% of them were found once. Of the sample, approximately 5% is held by the ten largest clones. The sequenced material came from PBMCs or T cells enriched from blood (not recorded which). These receptors came from a woman aged 25 to 39 who had recovered from COVID-19.

CDR3 loop: CAWSQGVGTDTQYF. The CDR3 DNA follows: TGTGCCTGGAGCCAGGGTGTGGGCACAGATACGCAGTATTTT. This chain links TRBV30 with TRBJ2-3, with D tentatively TRBD1 (5 bases). Trimming removed 3 bases at V and 1 base at J, with 11 bases between. This CDR3 region has 14 residues. Germline V gene sequence: CDR1 GTSNPN, CDR2 SVGIG (reference sequence).

The CDR3 protein is CAWTSGASDEQFF. The CDR3 DNA follows: TGTGCCTGGACTAGCGGGGCCTCGGATGAGCAGTTCTTC. The gene calls are TRBV30 and TRBJ2-1, with 9 bases matching TRBD2. Unmatched junction bases numbered 6, after V lost 4 bases and J lost 8 bases. Germline-derived CDR1 and CDR2 are GTSNPN and SVGIG (reference sequence). CDR3 length: 13 amino acids.

This clone was recorded once. J is TRBJ1-6 and V is TRBV27, with a possible D match to TRBD1 (5 bases). V lost 6 bases to trimming and J lost 7 bases, with 22 bases between them. This CDR3 comprises 17 residues. Germline V gene data show CDR1 as MNHEY and CDR2 as SMNVEV (reference sequence). CDR3 DNA: TGTGCCAGCAGCCTCGTCGGTAGGGGCCGTTCCAATTCACCCCTCCACTTT. As protein: CASSLVGRGRSNSPLHF.

The chain is built from TRBV6-5 and TRBJ1-5; 7 bases match TRBD1. This CDR3 has 13 amino acids. In germline, CDR1 is MNHEY, CDR2 SVGAGI. Unmatched junction bases numbered 5, after V lost 6 bases and J lost 6 bases. The CDR3 spells CASRETGTQPQHF. DNA for the CDR3: TGTGCCAGCAGGGAGACAGGGACTCAGCCCCAGCATTTT.

The rearrangement links TRBV4-1 to TRBJ1-4; 8 bases line up with TRBD1. CDR1 MGHRA and CDR2 YSYEKL come from the germline V gene. This CDR3 region has 15 residues. With V trimmed by 0 bases and J by 7 bases, 4 bases remained unmatched. CDR3 nucleotides: TGCGCCAGCAGCCAAGAGCAGGGGGCTCCTGAAAAACTGTTTTTT. This codes for CASSQEQGAPEKLFF.

This chain's CDR3 is CASSPGQKNTEAFF. In DNA form, the CDR3 reads TGTGCCAGCAGCCCCGGACAAAAGAACACTGAAGCTTTCTTT. V and J are TRBV7-9 and TRBJ1-1; TRBD1 is a possible D gene (5 bases). Trimming stripped 5 bases from V and 1 base from J, with 11 bases between. Germline CDR1 SEHNR, CDR2 FQNEAQ (reference sequence). The CDR3 covers 14 residues.

The chain recombines TRBV4-3 with TRBJ2-3; 12 bases fit TRBD2. J lost 0 bases, V lost 11 bases, and 12 bases had no gene match. CDR3 length: 17 amino acids. The germline V gene encodes CDR1 LGHNA and CDR2 YSLEER. This CDR3 reads CAPGGLAGGASTDTQYF. The CDR3 region has the DNA TGCGCCCCGGGTGGGCTAGCGGGGGGGGCTAGCACAGATACGCAGTATTTT.

In nucleotides, the CDR3 is TGCGCCAGCAGCTCAGGGGTGGCCCAAGAGACCCAGTACTTC. It is translated as CASSSGVAQETQYF. The chain recombines TRBV5-1 with TRBJ2-5; maybe TRBD1 (6 bases). Trimming shortened V by 3 bases and J by 1 base, and 10 bases separated the two germline ends. CDR3 size: 14 residues. CDR1 is SGHRS, CDR2 YFSETQ, per germline.

This chain uses TRBV2 with TRBJ2-4; 10 bases are a match to TRBD1. The V gene's germline CDR1 is SNHLY and CDR2 FYNNEI. The trim removed 3 bases at V and 3 bases at J, leaving 11 bases unmatched. The CDR3 loop spans 18 amino acids. CDR3 bases: TGTGCCAGCAGTGATGGGACAGGGGCCCTCATAGGCAAAAACATTCAGTACTTC. Amino acids: CASSDGTGALIGKNIQYF.

This chain connects TRBV7-6 to TRBJ1-1; 7 bases are a match to TRBD1. Looked up from germline, CDR1 is SGHVS and CDR2 is FNYEAQ. V shed 5 bases, J shed 5 bases, and the junction held 8 bases outside the gene matches. This CDR3 is built from 14 residues. CDR3 loop: CASSRTGQGTEAFF. The DNA of the CDR3 is TGTGCCAGCAGCCGGACAGGCCAGGGGACTGAAGCTTTCTTT.

V is TRBV18 and J is TRBJ2-1, with TRBD2 matching over 13 bases. Germline trimming cut 3 bases from V and 7 bases from J; bases unmatched to any gene: 3. Germline values: CDR1 KGHSH, CDR2 LQKENI. The CDR3 loop spans 15 amino acids. CDR3 in DNA: TGTGCCAGCTCACCGACTAGCGGGGGGTTTAATGAGCAGTTCTTC. Its translation: CASSPTSGGFNEQFF.

The chain is built from TRBV6-5 and TRBJ2-7, with 7 bases lining up with TRBD1. Germline CDR1 and CDR2: MNHEY and SVGAGI. With V trimmed by 2 bases and J by 0 bases, 4 bases remained unmatched. The CDR3 has 15 amino acids. The CDR3: CASSYRGRYSYEQYF. The CDR3 bases are TGTGCCAGCAGTTACAGGGGGCGGTACTCCTACGAGCAGTACTTC.

V is TRBV7-6 and J is TRBJ2-5; D unclear. CDR1 SGHVS and CDR2 FNYEAQ come from the germline V gene. V lost 3 bases to trimming and J lost 5 bases, with 7 bases between them. The CDR3 loop spans 12 amino acids. The DNA of the CDR3 is TGTGCCAGCAGCTTCATGCGGGAGACCCAGTACTTC. Amino acids: CASSFMRETQYF.

About this clone itself: The same CDR3 also results from other DNA sequences found in this sample. V usage is TRBV9 and J usage is TRBJ2-1; TRBD2 agrees at 8 bases. CDR1 and CDR2 from the germline V gene are SGDLS and YYNGEE. V shed 10 bases and J 6 bases; nucleotides not matched to a gene: 18. The CDR3 runs to 16 residues. CDR3 DNA: TGTGCCCGCCGCGTAGGGGGGAGCGGGGGAGGCAATGAGCAGTTCTTC. This sequence encodes CARRVGGSGGGNEQFF.

The genes are TRBV19 and TRBJ1-2; D is undetermined. Trimming removed 3 bases from V and 7 bases from J, with 12 bases in between. Germline V gene sequence: CDR1 LNHDA, CDR2 SQIVND (reference sequence). The CDR3 extends over 13 amino acids. CDR3 loop: CASSMVEVGGYTF. DNA of the CDR3: TGTGCCAGTAGTATGGTGGAGGTCGGTGGCTACACCTTC.

Note on this clone: The identical CDR3 is also encoded by other nucleotide sequences in the sample. V usage is TRBV3-1 (or the pseudogene TRBV3-2) and J usage is TRBJ1-2; D not certain. The CDR3 contains 12 residues. The germline V gene has CDR1 LGHDT and CDR2 YNNKEL (reference sequence). Deletions cut 1 base from V and 4 bases from J, with 4 bases between. CDR3 nucleotide sequence: TGTGCCAGCAGCCAAGGCGCCTATGGCTACACCTTC. This encodes CASSQGAYGYTF.

As concerns this clone: This same CDR3 is encoded by further DNA sequences in the sample. The chain recombines TRBV5-1 with TRBJ2-3; D ambiguous. Trimming took off 0 bases at V and 0 bases at J, with 5 bases between the two ends. CDR1 and CDR2 from the germline V gene are SGHRS and YFSETQ. The CDR3 spans 14 residues. CDR3 sequence: CASSLGGSTDTQYF. As DNA, the CDR3 is TGCGCCAGCAGCTTGGGCGGAAGCACAGATACGCAGTATTTT.

This clone was seen ten or more times. The chain employs TRBV13 and TRBJ2-2; perhaps TRBD1 as D (5 bases). The germline V and J ends were trimmed by 0 bases and 4 bases, with 12 bases remaining between them. The CDR3 is made up of 16 amino acids. In germline, CDR1 is PRHDT, CDR2 FYEKMQ (reference sequence). The CDR3 loop is CASSLGDMDVTGELFF. CDR3 DNA: TGTGCCAGCAGCTTAGGGGACATGGACGTCACCGGGGAGCTGTTTTTT.

The rearrangement links TRBV18 to TRBJ2-5, with TRBD1 as a possible D gene (5 bases). CDR1 KGHSH and CDR2 LQKENI come from the germline V gene. The CDR3 loop spans 21 amino acids. The V end lost 3 bases, the J end lost 0 bases, and 29 bases lay between the germline ends. CDR3 in DNA: TGTGCCAGCTCACCCATGCGCGGTAGAACACTCTTAGCAGGGTACCAAGAGACCCAGTACTTC. Encoded protein: CASSPMRGRTLLAGYQETQYF.

The chain couples TRBV27 to TRBJ2-7, with TRBD2 identical over 13 bases. The V and J ends lost 6 bases and 6 bases, in that order; junction bases with no gene match: 8. The CDR3 is made up of 15 amino acids. Germline values: CDR1 MNHEY, CDR2 SMNVEV (reference sequence). CDR3 amino acids: CASRTSGGRGGEQYF. CDR3 sequence (DNA): TGTGCCAGCAGGACTAGCGGGGGGCGAGGTGGCGAGCAGTACTTC.

The CDR3 DNA follows: TGTGCCAGCGGCCGGGACAGGGGGCCTTTTAACTATGGCTACACCTTC. Translated: CASGRDRGPFNYGYTF. This chain connects TRBV7-9 to TRBJ1-2, with 12 positions matching TRBD1. This CDR3 is 16 amino acids long. From germline, CDR1 is SEHNR and CDR2 FQNEAQ (reference sequence). The junction had 8 bases not matched to a gene; V was cut back by 8 bases and J by 1 base. The full variable domain, in which reference TRBV7-9 and TRBJ1-2 provide the parts outside the CDR3, is DTGVSQNPRHKITKRGQNVTFRCDPISEHNRLYWYRQTLGQGPEFLTYFQNEAQLEKSRLLSDRFSAERPKGSFSTLEIQRTEQGDSAMYLCASGRDRGPFNYGYTFGSGTRLTVV.

This rearrangement joins TRBV4-2 to TRBJ2-7, with 10 bases matching TRBD1. V lost 2 bases and J lost 3; bases outside the gene matches: 10. The length of the CDR3 is 17 residues. From germline, CDR1 is LGHNA and CDR2 YNFKEQ. The CDR3 region has the DNA TGTGCCAGCAGCCAACTAACTGGGACAGGGGCTTTCTACGAGCAGTACTTC. The encoded protein is CASSQLTGTGAFYEQYF.